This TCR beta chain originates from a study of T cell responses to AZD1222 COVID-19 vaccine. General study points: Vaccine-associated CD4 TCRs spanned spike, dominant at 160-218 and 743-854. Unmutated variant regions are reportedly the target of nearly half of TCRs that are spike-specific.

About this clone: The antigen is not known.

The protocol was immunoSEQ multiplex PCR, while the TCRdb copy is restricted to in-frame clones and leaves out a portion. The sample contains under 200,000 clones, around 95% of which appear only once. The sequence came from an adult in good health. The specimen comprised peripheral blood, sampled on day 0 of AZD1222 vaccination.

CDR3 DNA: TGTGCCAGCAGCCAAGGGACAGCCGGGGAGCTGTTTTTT. This translates into CASSQGTAGELFF. J is TRBJ2-2 and V is TRBV3-1 (or the pseudogene TRBV3-2); D is perhaps TRBD1 (6 bases). Germline loops: CDR1 LGHDT, CDR2 YNNKEL (reference sequence). V lost 1 base and J lost 6, with 6 bases in between. The CDR3 extends over 13 amino acids.